This is a list of T cell receptor beta chains from one sample in a study of shared clonotypes between healthy human individuals. Generated by immunoSEQ multiplex PCR, the TCRdb table keeps only in-frame clones and is missing some. The sample has around 940,000 clones, roughly 72% seen once. Sequenced sample: memory CD4+ T cells sorted from blood. Receptor source: a man younger than 35 in good health. Each CDR3 is given with its conserved first and last residue. A D gene is named only where the DNA matches it firmly. Clone size is given for some rows only: seen once, a few or many times, or a class if the clone is expanded.

NA,NA,TRBV10-1,TRBJ2-3,CASSDGSTDTQYF,TGCGCCAGCAGTGACGGGAGCACAGATACGCAGTATTTT
few,TRBD1,TRBV5-1,TRBJ1-1,CASSFQGGNTEAFF,TGCGCCAGCAGCTTTCAGGGGGGGAACACTGAAGCTTTCTTT
NA,NA,TRBV11-2,TRBJ2-3,CASSAGARVSTDTQYF,TGTGCCAGCAGCGCAGGGGCGCGGGTTTCGACAGATACGCAGTATTTT
NA,NA,TRBV10-3,TRBJ2-7,CAISESGLGEQYF,TGTGCCATCAGTGAGTCGGGGTTGGGCGAGCAGTACTTC
once,NA,TRBV4-3,TRBJ2-2,CASSQDRRGAGELFF,TGCGCCAGCAGCCAAGATCGAAGAGGGGCCGGGGAGCTGTTTTTT
few,NA,TRBV2,TRBJ2-5,CASSLQRETQYF,TGTGCCAGTTCATTGCAAAGGGAGACCCAGTACTTC
many,NA,TRBV18,TRBJ1-6,CASSGDQNSPLHF,TGTGCCAGCTCAGGAGACCAGAATTCACCCCTCCACTTT
NA,TRBD1,TRBV28,TRBJ2-4,CASRLLTGDNSKNIQYF,TGTGCCAGCAGACTTTTGACAGGGGACAACTCCAAAAACATTCAGTACTTC
NA,TRBD2,TRBV6-1,TRBJ2-7,CASRRTSGNSYEQYF,TGTGCCAGCAGGAGGACTAGCGGGAACTCCTACGAGCAGTACTTC
NA,TRBD2,TRBV10-1,TRBJ2-5,CASSEAGVETQYF,TGCGCCAGCAGTGAAGCGGGGGTTGAGACCCAGTACTTC
NA,TRBD1,TRBV28,TRBJ1-5,CASIDRDNQPQHF,TGTGCCAGCATCGACAGGGATAATCAGCCCCAGCATTTT
NA,TRBD1,TRBV6-1,TRBJ1-6,CASSRTGGADSPLHF,TGTGCCAGCAGCAGGACAGGGGGCGCGGATTCACCCCTCCACTTT
NA,NA,TRBV29-1,TRBJ2-3,CSVEDKVTDTQYF,TGCAGCGTTGAGGACAAGGTTACAGATACGCAGTATTTT
once,NA,TRBV4-2,TRBJ1-1,CASSQDPGGPTEAFF,TGTGCCAGCAGCCAAGATCCGGGGGGCCCGACTGAAGCTTTCTTT
NA,NA,TRBV25-1,TRBJ1-6,CASNRLNSPLHF,TGTGCCAGCAACAGACTTAATTCACCCCTCCACTTT
NA,NA,TRBV19,TRBJ1-1,CASSIQGSRTEAFF,TGTGCCAGTAGTATACAGGGGAGTCGCACTGAAGCTTTCTTT